These T cell receptor beta chains were read from a single sample in a study of monozygotic twins with inflammatory bowel disease. Using the 5' RACE reads, TCRdb records one entry per CDR3 protein without DNA. The sample's table shows around 380,000 distinct CDR3 sequences. Sequenced input: blood. The receptors stem from a human donor with ulcerative colitis or Crohn's disease, or a healthy co-twin of an affected twin (not recorded which). Both conserved end residues are part of each CDR3.

CDR3 protein | J gene | V gene
CASSVGLAGGLSSYNEQFF | TRBJ2-1 | TRBV9
CASSISLQPQHF | TRBJ1-5 | TRBV19
CAWRRANTDTQYF | TRBJ2-3 | TRBV30
CASSIGLAQDTQYF | TRBJ2-3 | TRBV19
CASSQDQGITFNEQFF | TRBJ2-1 | TRBV3-1
CASSLELRAAYEQYF | TRBJ2-7 | TRBV5-5
CASSLSSLAGMETQYF | TRBJ2-5 | TRBV5-1
CASTPLDLNTEAFF | TRBJ1-1 | TRBV6-2/TRBV6-3
CASSLVWGGRAPTDTGELFF | TRBJ2-2 | TRBV11-2
CSVVLPGPRLGEAYEQYF | TRBJ2-7 | TRBV29-1
CASSTDRANTGELFF | TRBJ2-2 | TRBV7-2
CASSSLGAYGNTIYF | TRBJ1-3 | TRBV12-3/TRBV12-4
CASRQASYGYTF | TRBJ1-2 | TRBV3-1
CASRSQGNTGELFF | TRBJ2-2 | TRBV12-3/TRBV12-4
CAISGDRTGNTIYF | TRBJ1-3 | TRBV10-3
CASSSRGTDIEQFF | TRBJ2-1 | TRBV5-1
CASSRSHGPSSYNEQFF | TRBJ2-1 | TRBV19
CSARDRGNTQYF | TRBJ2-3 | TRBV20-1
CASSLRQDNYEQYF | TRBJ2-7 | TRBV7-9
CAISEGPGTSSYEQYF | TRBJ2-7 | TRBV10-3
CASGLSLTTGYNEQFF | TRBJ2-1 | TRBV6-2/TRBV6-3
CASGENNQPQHF | TRBJ1-5 | TRBV6-2/TRBV6-3
CSVEDRKRLGEAFF | TRBJ1-1 | TRBV29-1
CASSLLAGSAGELFF | TRBJ2-2 | TRBV7-2